This T cell receptor beta chain was documented in a study of T-cell memory formation after mild COVID-19. Study conclusions and caveats: Mainly in CM and EM were contracting CD4+ clones; CD8+ were in EMRA.

This clonotype came up a few times. What it recognizes is unknown. From the 5' RACE reads, TCRdb called clonotypes with MiXCR, one entry per CDR3 protein. The sample holds a few hundred thousand distinct CDR3 sequences; around 27% are singletons and the top ten take roughly 13%. Germline V CDR1 and CDR2: SGHKS, YYEKEE (reference sequence). The CDR3 totals 16 residues. Trimming cost V 6 bases and J 3 bases; bases outside gene matches: 14. The rearrangement joins TRBV5-5 to TRBJ2-7; the match to TRBD1 covers 8 bases. The sequenced material came from PBMCs or a T cell subset sorted from them (not recorded which). The origin of this receptor is an adult woman who had mild COVID-19 (a few samples of this study predate the infection). Cell type and time point are not known. The CDR3 region is CASNMGSGGASYEQYF. The CDR3 nucleotides read TGTGCCAGCAACATGGGCTCAGGGGGCGCCAGCTACGAGCAGTACTTC.